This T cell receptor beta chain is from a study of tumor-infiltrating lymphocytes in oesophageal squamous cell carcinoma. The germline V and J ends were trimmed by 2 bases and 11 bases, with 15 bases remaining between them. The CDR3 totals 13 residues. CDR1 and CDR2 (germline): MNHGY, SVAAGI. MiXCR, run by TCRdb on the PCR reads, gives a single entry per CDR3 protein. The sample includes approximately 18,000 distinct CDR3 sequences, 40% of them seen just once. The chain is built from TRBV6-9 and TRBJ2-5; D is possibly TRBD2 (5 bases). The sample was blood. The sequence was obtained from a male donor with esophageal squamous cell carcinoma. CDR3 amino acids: CASSYGELNEQYF. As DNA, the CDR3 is TGTGCCAGCAGTTATGGGGAGTTGAATGAGCAGTACTTC.